Reported below is one T cell receptor (beta chain). Germline V gene lookup returns CDR1 LGHDT and CDR2 YNNKEL (reference sequence). CDR3 length: 16 residues. V lost 4 bases and J lost 8; bases outside the gene matches: 16. This sample was taken from a study of T cell responses to AZD1222 COVID-19 vaccine. Some clones are missing from TCRdb's copy, which holds only in-frame ones; the method was immunoSEQ multiplex PCR. The table lists approximately 120,000 clones, over 85% of them singletons, with around 3.1% in the top ten. This receptor was taken from an adult in good health. The genes are TRBV3-1 (or the pseudogene TRBV3-2) and TRBJ1-2; 7 positions agree with TRBD1. The sample was peripheral blood, taken on day 0 of AZD1222 vaccination. CDR3 nucleotides: TGTGCCAGCAGCCTTCACACGTCCGGGACAGTGTCAGGCTACACCTTC. It encodes CASSLHTSGTVSGYTF.